This T cell receptor (beta chain) came from a study of blood T cell repertoires in COVID-19. The wider study: Both acute and convalescent COVID-19 samples were obtained from the United States, Italy and Spain.

Trimming left V 3 bases short and J 2 bases short, with 17 bases between. Looked up from germline, CDR1 is SGDLS and CDR2 is YYNGEE. The CDR3 extends over 17 amino acids. Participants' reported clinical history set cohort assignment. Two consecutive negative NP/OP PCR tests, clearance, or resolved symptoms defined Cohort 3 recovery. Per the original data handling: Amplification of reference gene primers provided the estimated nucleated cell counts. Measured with immunoSEQ multiplex PCR; TCRdb has only the in-frame clones, and not every one. V and J calls and clone size are as listed in that table; D and trimming were resolved from the DNA. The sample consists of 130,000 to 150,000 clones, 85% to 90% of them appearing once.

The chain links TRBV9 to TRBJ2-2, with a weak D call TRBD2 (6 bases). The source material was PBMCs or T cells enriched from blood (not recorded which). This receptor was obtained from a man aged 60 to 75 who had recovered from COVID-19. CDR3 amino acids: CASSGRILAPNTGELFF. CDR3 bases: TGTGCCAGCAGCGGCCGAATTCTAGCGCCCAACACCGGGGAGCTGTTTTTT.